The clone carrying this T cell receptor beta chain appeared once. There are 16 residues in the CDR3. Trimming pared 1 base from V and 3 bases from J, leaving 16 bases between. Looked up from germline, CDR1 is SQVTM and CDR2 is ANQGSEA. Profiling relied on immunoSEQ multiplex PCR, and the TCRdb table lists in-frame clones only, not all of them. The sample has around 52,000 clones, 83% seen once. These data originate in a study of OX40 agonist ivuxolimab in advanced cancers. The wider study: Participants could have had prior anti-PD-1, anti-PD-L1 or anti-CTLA-4 therapy, and around 43% had some.

This specimen was CD4+ or CD8+ T cells sorted from blood, taken in a trial of the OX40 agonist ivuxolimab. The rearrangement joins TRBV29-1 to TRBJ2-1; D remains unclear. This sequence was found in an adult with an advanced solid tumor such as melanoma, head and neck, liver or kidney cancer. In DNA, the CDR3 is TGCAGCGTTGAAGTCCCCGGCTTCTTCAACTACAATGAGCAGTTCTTC. Amino acid sequence: CSVEVPGFFNYNEQFF.